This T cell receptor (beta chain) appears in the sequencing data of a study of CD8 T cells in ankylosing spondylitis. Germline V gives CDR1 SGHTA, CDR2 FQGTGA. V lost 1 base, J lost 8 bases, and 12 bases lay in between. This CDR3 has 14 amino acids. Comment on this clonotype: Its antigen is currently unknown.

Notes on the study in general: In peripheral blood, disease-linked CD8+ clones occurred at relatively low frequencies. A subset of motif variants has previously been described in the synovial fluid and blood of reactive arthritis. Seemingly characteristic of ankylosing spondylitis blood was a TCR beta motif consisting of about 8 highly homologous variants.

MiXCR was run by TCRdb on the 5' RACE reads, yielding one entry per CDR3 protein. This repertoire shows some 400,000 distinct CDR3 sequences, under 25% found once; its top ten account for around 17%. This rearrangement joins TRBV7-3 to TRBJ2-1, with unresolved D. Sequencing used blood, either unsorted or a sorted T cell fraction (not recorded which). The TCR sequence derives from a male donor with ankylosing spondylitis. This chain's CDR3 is CASSLIGPRDEQFF. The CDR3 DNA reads TGTGCCAGCAGCTTAATTGGACCTAGGGATGAGCAGTTCTTC.